The 28 T cell receptor beta chains below come from one sample, sequenced in a study of cytomegalovirus exposure and HLA in healthy donors. Researchers ran the PCR with 60 Vbeta and 13 Jbeta primers. Method: immunoSEQ multiplex PCR; TCRdb's copy keeps in-frame clones and lacks some. The table has fewer than 200,000 clones, approximately 75% seen once. The sequenced sample was PBMCs. These TCRs come from a girl between 5 and 17 years old in good health and CMV-seronegative.

The chain employs TRBV6-5 and TRBJ1-4, with TRBD1 matching 11 bases. Germline assignment: CDR1 MNHEY and CDR2 SVGAGI. CDR3 length equals 15 residues. J lost 5 bases, V lost 2 bases, and 1 base had no gene match. The CDR3 nucleotides read TGTGCCAGCAGTTACGGGGACAGGGGGAATGAAAAACTGTTTTTT. Translated, it gives CASSYGDRGNEKLFF.

This clone was seen just once. This sequence joins TRBV29-1 and TRBJ2-7; 10 nucleotides align to TRBD1. V shed 3 bases, J shed 2 bases, and the junction held 1 base outside the gene matches. Germline-derived CDR1 and CDR2 are SQVTM and ANQGSEA. The CDR3 has 13 amino acids. The CDR3: CSVDGTGAYEQYF. The CDR3 DNA reads TGCAGCGTTGACGGGACAGGGGCCTACGAGCAGTACTTC.

Remarks on this clone: Within the sample, other DNA sequences also encode this same CDR3. The chain employs TRBV27 and TRBJ1-5; D uncertain. The CDR3 length is 13 residues. Trimming pared 6 bases from V and 2 bases from J, leaving 8 bases between. Germline V gene sequence: CDR1 MNHEY, CDR2 SMNVEV (reference sequence). Here the CDR3 reads CASRLQGNQPQHF. The CDR3 DNA reads as TGTGCCAGCAGACTCCAGGGCAATCAGCCCCAGCATTTT.

This clone was picked up one time. The V gene is TRBV9, the J gene TRBJ2-2; 9 positions agree with TRBD2. Germline values: CDR1 SGDLS, CDR2 YYNGEE. With 2 bases clipped from V and 5 bases from J, the junction kept 1 base outside the gene matches. This CDR3 contains 14 residues. CDR3 nucleotide sequence: TGTGCCAGCAGCGTGACTAGCGGAACCGGGGAGCTGTTTTTT. This gives the protein CASSVTSGTGELFF. Together with reference TRBV9 and TRBJ2-2, the CDR3 gives the full variable domain: DSGVTQTPKHLITATGQRVTLRCSPRSGDLSVYWYQQSLDQGLQFLIQYYNGEERAKGNILERFSAQQFPDLHSELNLSSLELGDSALYFCASSVTSGTGELFFGEGSRLTVL.

The rearrangement joins TRBV7-8 to TRBJ1-5; the D gene is possibly TRBD1 (5 bases). The V end lost 1 base, the J end lost 5 bases, and 12 bases lay between the germline ends. Germline CDR1 and CDR2: SGHVS and FQNEAQ. The CDR3 has 15 residues. CDR3 nucleotides: TGTGCCAGCAGCTTAGATGAACAGGAGTATCAGCCCCAGCATTTT. Its translation is CASSLDEQEYQPQHF.

The chain has TRBV2 and TRBJ1-1, with a possible D match to TRBD1 (6 bases). Germline V gene sequence: CDR1 SNHLY, CDR2 FYNNEI. This CDR3 is built from 14 residues. The V gene lost 7 bases and the J gene lost 5 bases, with 17 bases spanning the gap. CDR3 sequence (DNA): TGTGCCAGCAACATGTGGGGGCCGAGGACTGAAGCTTTCTTT. Its translation: CASNMWGPRTEAFF. Complete variable domain (other parts from reference TRBV2 and TRBJ1-1): EPEVTQTPSHQVTQMGQEVILRCVPISNHLYFYWYRQILGQKVEFLVSFYNNEISEKSEIFDDQFSVERPDGSNFTLKIRSTKLEDSAMYFCASNMWGPRTEAFFGQGTRLTVV.

The chain has TRBV10-2 and TRBJ2-3; 8 nucleotides match TRBD2. V was pared by 7 bases and J by 0 bases, with 12 bases of the junction left unmatched. In germline, CDR1 is WSHSY, CDR2 SAAADI. The CDR3 spans 17 residues. For the CDR3, the DNA is TGCGCCAGCATCCGAGCGGGGGCGGCTTTAAGCACAGATACGCAGTATTTT. Encoded protein: CASIRAGAALSTDTQYF.

V and J are TRBV9 and TRBJ1-1; D perhaps matches TRBD1 (5 bases). This CDR3 is built from 13 residues. V dropped 2 bases and J dropped 11 bases, with 16 bases sitting between them. The V gene's germline CDR1 is SGDLS and CDR2 YYNGEE. The CDR3 nucleotides are TGTGCCAGCAGCGTGCAGGGTCCCGAAAGGGCTTTCTTT. Encoded protein: CASSVQGPERAFF.

This clone was detected only once. The chain couples TRBV4-2 to TRBJ1-2, with D perhaps TRBD1 (5 bases). V was cut by 0 bases and J by 2 bases, with 10 bases left in between. Germline loops: CDR1 LGHNA, CDR2 YNFKEQ. The CDR3 is made up of 15 amino acids. The CDR3 spells CASSQDPSGNYGYTF. The CDR3 nucleotides read TGTGCCAGCAGCCAAGATCCCTCAGGGAACTATGGCTACACCTTC.

This clone appeared a single time. CDR3 protein: CASSTVVADTTNYGYTF. CDR3 DNA sequence: TGTGCCAGCAGCACAGTCGTAGCGGACACCACTAACTATGGCTACACCTTC. The V gene is TRBV9, the J gene TRBJ1-2; possible D gene TRBD1, 5 bases. V shed 4 bases and J shed 0 bases, with 19 bases lying between them. This CDR3 is built from 17 residues. Germline assignment: CDR1 SGDLS and CDR2 YYNGEE.

The chain links TRBV19 to TRBJ2-7, with 10 bases lining up with TRBD2. The CDR3 sequence is 15 residues long. Trimming at V came to 6 bases and at J to 2 bases, leaving 7 bases not matched to a gene. The germline gives CDR1 LNHDA, CDR2 SQIVND (reference sequence). The CDR3 region is CASRSKRGGAYEQYF. In DNA, the CDR3 is TGTGCCAGTAGAAGCAAGCGGGGGGGTGCCTACGAGCAGTACTTC. The full variable domain, its missing parts supplied by reference TRBV19 and TRBJ2-7, is DGGITQSPKYLFRKEGQNVTLSCEQNLNHDAMYWYRQDPGQGLRLIYYSQIVNDFQKGDIAEGYSVSREKKESFPLTVTSAQKNPTAFYLCASRSKRGGAYEQYFGPGTRLTVT.

The CDR3 region is CASRGFNGTSGNEQFF. CDR3 in DNA: TGTGCCAGCAGGGGATTTAACGGGACTAGTGGGAATGAGCAGTTCTTC. The chain uses TRBV27 and TRBJ2-1; 8 bases align to TRBD2. CDR3 length: 16 amino acids. V gave up 6 bases and J gave up 7 bases; unmatched junction bases: 14. Germline V lookup: CDR1 MNHEY, CDR2 SMNVEV (reference sequence).

The chain has TRBV2 and TRBJ2-1; a possible D gene is TRBD2 (5 bases). The CDR3 is 14 amino acids. Germline assignment: CDR1 SNHLY and CDR2 FYNNEI. Trimming shortened V by 8 bases and J by 10 bases, and 21 bases separated the two germline ends. The CDR3 nucleotides read TGTGCCAGCCTTACAAGACCCCCGAGAGGGGAGCAGTTCTTC. Translating gives CASLTRPPRGEQFF.

This chain joins TRBV2 and TRBJ1-6; D remains unclear. This CDR3 has 14 residues. Trimming stripped 6 bases from V and 5 bases from J, with 11 bases between. Germline assignment: CDR1 SNHLY and CDR2 FYNNEI. The CDR3 sequence: CASSQGRDNSPLHF. As DNA, the CDR3 is TGTGCCAGCAGCCAAGGGAGAGATAATTCACCCCTCCACTTT.

The V gene is TRBV5-5, the J gene TRBJ1-1; possibly TRBD1 for D (5 bases). V was pared by 0 bases and J by 5 bases, with 14 bases between. The CDR3 consists of 15 residues. Germline V CDR1 and CDR2: SGHKS, YYEKEE (reference sequence). The CDR3 region is CASSLEYGAVTEAFF. The CDR3 DNA sequence: TGTGCCAGCAGCTTGGAGTATGGGGCAGTGACTGAAGCTTTCTTT.

The V gene is TRBV9, the J gene TRBJ2-7, with 9 bases matching TRBD1. J lost 3 bases, V lost 4 bases, and 14 bases had no gene match. The CDR3 is made up of 17 amino acids. Germline CDR1 is SGDLS and CDR2 is YYNGEE. The CDR3 DNA follows: TGTGCCAGCAGCCCTCCATCCGGGACAGGGAAAGTCTACGAGCAGTACTTC. This codes for CASSPPSGTGKVYEQYF.

V and J are TRBV7-9 and TRBJ1-1; D may be TRBD1 (6 bases). Trimming removed 4 bases from V and 1 base from J, with 13 bases in between. Germline CDR1 is SEHNR and CDR2 is FQNEAQ (reference sequence). This CDR3 comprises 15 residues. Here the CDR3 reads CASSSEGVSNTEAFF. CDR3 DNA: TGTGCCAGCAGCTCCGAGGGGGTTTCGAACACTGAAGCTTTCTTT.

Here the CDR3 reads CASSPLELSSYNSPLHF. CDR3 bases: TGTGCCAGCTCACCATTGGAGCTCAGCTCCTATAATTCACCCCTCCACTTT. The rearrangement links TRBV18 to TRBJ1-6, with D uncertain. In germline, CDR1 is KGHSH, CDR2 LQKENI. V was trimmed by 2 bases and J by 0 bases, leaving 11 bases between them. The CDR3 is 17 residues long.

V usage is TRBV4-2 and J usage is TRBJ2-3; D unclear. Trimming shortened V by 6 bases and J by 0 bases, and 7 bases separated the two germline ends. The CDR3 contains 13 residues. The germline V gene has CDR1 LGHNA and CDR2 YNFKEQ. In nucleotides, the CDR3 is TGTGCCAGCAGAAAGGAGAGCACAGATACGCAGTATTTT. Its translation is CASRKESTDTQYF.

This rearrangement joins TRBV7-6 to TRBJ2-3; 7 bases are a match to TRBD1. J was trimmed by 0 bases and V by 3 bases; bases with no gene match: 9. This CDR3 has 17 amino acids. Germline V CDR1 and CDR2: SGHVS, FNYEAQ. The CDR3: CASSFPPDRTSTDTQYF. CDR3 nucleotides: TGTGCCAGCAGCTTCCCCCCGGACAGGACTAGCACAGATACGCAGTATTTT. The variable domain in full, with the rest retrieved from reference TRBV7-6 and TRBJ2-3, is GAGVSQSPRYKVTKRGQDVALRCDPISGHVSLYWYRQALGQGPEFLTYFNYEAQQDKSGLPNDRFSAERPEGSISTLTIQRTEQRDSAMYRCASSFPPDRTSTDTQYFGPGTRLTVL.

This clone was seen a few times. This chain uses TRBV21-1 with TRBJ1-2; the table's TRBD1 call for D was not verified on the DNA. TRBV21-1 is designated a pseudogene. The CDR3 is 15 residues long. The CDR3 is CASSSAHRSIIGYTF. DNA of the CDR3: TGTGCCAGCAGCTCCGCCCACAGGTCCATTATAGGCTACACCTTC.

The V call is TRBV6-1, the J call TRBJ1-2; D might be TRBD1 (5 bases). V lost 1 base and J lost 3, with 9 bases in between. Looked up from germline, CDR1 is MNHNS and CDR2 is SASEGT. The CDR3 sequence is 14 residues long. The CDR3 region is CASSEGAGYYGYTF. For the CDR3, the DNA is TGTGCCAGCAGTGAAGGGGCAGGGTACTATGGCTACACCTTC.

The chain uses TRBV6-1 and TRBJ2-7; no firm D call. V lost 1 base, J lost 0 bases, and 4 bases lay in between. Germline V gene lookup returns CDR1 MNHNS and CDR2 SASEGT. The CDR3 extends over 13 amino acids. In DNA, the CDR3 is TGTGCCAGCAGTGAAGGTCTCTCCTACGAGCAGTACTTC. Residues: CASSEGLSYEQYF.

The gene calls are TRBV6-5 and TRBJ2-7; perhaps TRBD2 as D (6 bases). The V end lost 2 bases, the J end lost 4 bases, and 12 bases lay between the germline ends. Germline CDR1 is MNHEY and CDR2 is SVGAGI. The CDR3 length is 14 residues. CDR3 nucleotides: TGTGCCAGCAGTTACCGAGGGACTGGGTACGAGCAGTACTTC. Translated: CASSYRGTGYEQYF.

The chain employs TRBV29-1 and TRBJ2-7, with 7 bases matching TRBD1. Per germline, CDR1 SQVTM and CDR2 ANQGSEA. This CDR3 contains 12 residues. With V trimmed by 7 bases and J by 4 bases, 7 bases remained unmatched. The CDR3 DNA sequence: TGCAGCGGCCGGGACAGCGTTTACGAGCAGTACTTC. The encoded protein is CSGRDSVYEQYF.

The chain recombines TRBV27 with TRBJ1-1, with unresolved D. Germline CDR1 and CDR2: MNHEY and SMNVEV (reference sequence). There are 14 residues in the CDR3. The germline V and J ends were trimmed by 3 bases and 1 base, with 9 bases remaining between them. The CDR3, as DNA: TGTGCCAGCAGTTTTGGGCAGCAGAACACTGAAGCTTTCTTT. Translation: CASSFGQQNTEAFF.

V usage is TRBV29-1 and J usage is TRBJ1-1, with D possibly matching TRBD1 (6 bases). The CDR3 covers 12 residues. Trimming cost V 7 bases and J 5 bases, with 14 bases left between them. The germline V gene encodes CDR1 SQVTM and CDR2 ANQGSEA. CDR3: CSALGGRTEAFF. The CDR3 DNA is TGCAGCGCCTTGGGGGGGCGGACTGAAGCTTTCTTT.

The chain combines TRBV5-1 with TRBJ1-3; D is unclear. The CDR3 consists of 15 residues. The V gene lost 4 bases and the J gene lost 6 bases, with 17 bases spanning the gap. Germline assignment: CDR1 SGHRS and CDR2 YFSETQ. The CDR3 DNA reads as TGCGCCAGCAGCCCCTCGGGCAGGACTTCAAACACCATATATTTT. It translates to CASSPSGRTSNTIYF.